The present TCR beta chain was sequenced within a study of OX40 agonist ivuxolimab in advanced cancers. V lost 5 bases and J lost 8; bases outside the gene matches: 10. This CDR3 spans 16 amino acids. Germline V CDR1 and CDR2: SGHNT, YENEEA. The table came from immunoSEQ multiplex PCR; TCRdb's copy has only in-frame clones and leaves some out. The data show about 64,000 clones, 87% seen once. This clonotype was sampled from an adult with an advanced solid tumor such as melanoma, head and neck, liver or kidney cancer. Here the sequenced sample was CD4+ or CD8+ T cells sorted from blood, taken in a trial of the OX40 agonist ivuxolimab. The V gene is TRBV11-3, the J gene TRBJ2-1; 12 positions match TRBD2. Written as DNA, the CDR3 is TGTGCCAGCAGCGCTTCGACTAGCGGGAGTACAGATGAGCAGTTCTTC. Translated: CASSASTSGSTDEQFF.